The text below deals with one TCR beta chain. Its antigen is not known. This record belongs to a study of identical twins. Findings and caveats of the study: Cross-sectional statistics underpinned the conclusions; the same donors were not followed. Cord blood beta clonotypes that were abundant carried fewer insertions, and memory repertoires showed no such trend.

Each cDNA held unique molecular identifiers, and template switching gave it a universal primer site. Via MiXCR, TCRdb re-called the 5' RACE reads, giving one row per CDR3 protein. This sample has around 1.7 million distinct CDR3 sequences, with 32% found just once. In germline, CDR1 is DFQATT, CDR2 SNEGSKA (reference sequence). J lost 7 bases, V lost 7 bases, and 4 bases had no gene match. The CDR3 spans 12 residues. This sequence originates from a newborn girl in good health. V and J are TRBV20-1 and TRBJ1-6; 7 positions agree with TRBD1. Sequences were obtained from cord blood. CDR3 loop: CSGQQGNSPLHF. In nucleotides, the CDR3 is TGCAGTGGCCAACAGGGGAATTCACCCCTCCACTTT.